These 7 T cell receptor beta chains originate from one sample sequenced in a study of cytomegalovirus exposure and HLA in healthy donors. Vbeta (60) and Jbeta (13) primers were used in the PCR. Clones were read by immunoSEQ multiplex PCR, and TCRdb kept only the in-frame ones, dropping some. The sample yields more than 110,000 clones, around 77% seen once. Sequenced: PBMCs. Source of these receptors: a man between 18 and 35 years old in good health and CMV-seronegative.

A few counts support this clone. The CDR3 coding sequence is TGTGCCAGCAGCCCTAGGACAATGAACACTGAAGCTTTCTTT. This translates into CASSPRTMNTEAFF. The chain links TRBV5-4 to TRBJ1-1; D perhaps matches TRBD1 (5 bases). Germline loops: CDR1 SGHNT, CDR2 YYREEE (reference sequence). The CDR3 covers 14 residues. With 4 bases removed from V and 0 bases from J, the gap between germline ends came to 10 bases.

This rearrangement joins TRBV10-3 to TRBJ1-2, with D tentatively TRBD1 (6 bases). This CDR3 region has 15 residues. The germline gives CDR1 ENHRY, CDR2 SYGVKD. Trimming took 2 bases from V and 7 from J, leaving 17 bases between them. The CDR3 loop reads CAISEPPGRGSGYTF. The CDR3 DNA reads as TGTGCCATCAGTGAGCCCCCGGGCAGGGGTAGTGGCTACACCTTC.

The rearrangement uses TRBV2 and TRBJ1-2, with D possibly TRBD1 on 5 matching bases. The CDR3 length is 15 residues. The germline V gene has CDR1 SNHLY and CDR2 FYNNEI. V lost 1 base and J lost 7, with 16 bases in between. The chain's CDR3 is CASSEEMGGESGYTF. CDR3 DNA sequence: TGTGCCAGCAGTGAAGAGATGGGGGGTGAGAGTGGCTACACCTTC.

The chain recombines TRBV5-1 with TRBJ2-3; D perhaps matches TRBD1 (5 bases). This CDR3 is built from 15 residues. Germline CDR1 and CDR2: SGHRS and YFSETQ. Trimming removed 0 bases from V and 0 bases from J, with 8 bases in between. The CDR3 sequence: CASSLVDTSTDTQYF. DNA of the CDR3: TGCGCCAGCAGCTTGGTGGACACGAGCACAGATACGCAGTATTTT.

The chain uses TRBV9 and TRBJ1-2; 10 bases line up with TRBD1. The germline V gene encodes CDR1 SGDLS and CDR2 YYNGEE. The CDR3 has 16 amino acids. V shed 4 bases and J 3 bases; nucleotides not matched to a gene: 9. DNA of the CDR3: TGTGCCAGCAGCTTCGGGACAGGGGTAAAGGACTATGGCTACACCTTC. This sequence encodes CASSFGTGVKDYGYTF.

The table lists this clone with a few counts. The rearrangement links TRBV29-1 to TRBJ1-4, with D hard to call. Per the germline V gene, CDR1 is SQVTM and CDR2 is ANQGSEA. Trimming removed 7 bases at V and 7 bases at J, with 13 bases between. CDR3 length equals 12 residues. The chain's CDR3 is CSATSPGEKLFF. CDR3 bases: TGCAGCGCCACGTCCCCAGGTGAAAAACTGTTTTTT. The variable domain in full, completed from reference TRBV29-1 and TRBJ1-4, reads SAVISQKPSRDICQRGTSLTIQCQVDSQVTMMFWYRQQPGQSLTLIATANQGSEATYESGFVIDKFPISRPNLTFSTLTVSNMSPEDSSIYLCSATSPGEKLFFGSGTQLSVL.

The V gene is TRBV25-1, the J gene TRBJ1-3; 7 bases map to TRBD1. CDR1 is MGHDK and CDR2 is SYGVNS in the germline V gene. The J segment lost 2 bases and the V segment lost 6 bases, leaving 4 bases of the junction unmatched. This CDR3 is 14 amino acids long. The CDR3 loop is CASSLGQTGNTIYF. The CDR3 nucleotides read TGTGCCAGCAGCCTGGGACAGACTGGAAACACCATATATTTT. Combining the CDR3 with reference TRBV25-1 and TRBJ1-3 gives the whole variable domain EADIYQTPRYLVIGTGKKITLECSQTMGHDKMYWYQQDPGMELHLIHYSYGVNSTEKGDLSSESTVSRIRTEHFPLTLESARPSHTSQYLCASSLGQTGNTIYFGEGSWLTVV.